These 30 T cell receptor beta chains came from one sample sequenced in a study of T cells in Graves' hyperthyroidism and ophthalmopathy. There were TCR beta CDR3 regions amplified from RNA transcripts. RT-PCR in the first round (using the HTBI primer set) targeted the TCR CDR3. TCRdb re-derived calls from the multiplex PCR reads in MiXCR, one entry per CDR3 protein. The sample yields some 560,000 distinct CDR3 sequences, 15% to 19% seen once. The sequenced material came from blood. The receptors here all came from a woman aged 30 to 39 with Graves' hyperthyroidism.

This clonotype showed up just a few times. The chain combines TRBV30 with TRBJ2-1; D is undetermined. Trimming pared 0 bases from V and 8 bases from J, leaving 11 bases between. Germline CDR1 is GTSNPN and CDR2 is SVGIG (reference sequence). The CDR3 covers 13 residues. The DNA of the CDR3 is TGTGCCTGGAGTGTAAGGGAAGTGGATGAGCAGTTCTTC. Translated: CAWSVREVDEQFF.

This clonotype was observed many times. J is TRBJ2-1 and V is TRBV12-3 or TRBV12-4; D may match TRBD1 or TRBD2 (6 bases each). Deletions cut 6 bases from V and 7 bases from J, with 22 bases between. The CDR3 extends over 16 amino acids. The CDR3 loop is CASSPTSGANLNEQFF. The CDR3, as DNA: TGTGCCAGCAGCCCAACTTCGGGGGCAAACTTGAATGAGCAGTTCTTC.

V and J are TRBV2 and TRBJ1-2; D gene unclear. Germline loops: CDR1 SNHLY, CDR2 FYNNEI. The CDR3 extends over 13 amino acids. Trimming cost V 1 base and J 4 bases, with 7 bases left between them. The CDR3 coding sequence is TGTGCCAGCAGTGAAGGCCCATCCTATGGCTACACCTTC. Translated: CASSEGPSYGYTF.

The genes are TRBV5-1 and TRBJ2-5, with 7 bases lining up with TRBD1. The CDR3 consists of 13 residues. The V segment lost 4 bases and the J segment 5 bases; nucleotides outside the gene matches: 5. CDR1 SGHRS and CDR2 YFSETQ come from the germline V gene. This CDR3 is CASSTQGWETQYF. CDR3 nucleotides: TGCGCCAGCAGCACACAGGGGTGGGAGACCCAGTACTTC.

This clonotype was seen only a few times. J is TRBJ2-7 and V is TRBV6-2 or TRBV6-3; no clear D gene. CDR1 MNHEY and CDR2 SVGEGT come from the germline V gene. V was trimmed by 6 bases and J by 11 bases, leaving 17 bases between them. This CDR3 comprises 12 residues. CDR3 bases: TGTGCCAGCAGCCCGAACTACCGGAGCAAGTACTTC. This sequence encodes CASSPNYRSKYF.

In this sample, this clonotype turned up a few times. V and J are TRBV6-1 and TRBJ1-1, with D perhaps TRBD1 (5 bases). Deletions cut 6 bases from V and 4 bases from J, with 12 bases between. Germline CDR1 is MNHNS and CDR2 is SASEGT. There are 13 residues in the CDR3. CDR3 protein: CASSRGRGTEAFF. The CDR3 DNA reads as TGTGCCAGCAGCCGGGGACGGGGCACTGAAGCTTTCTTT.

This clonotype was counted only a few times. The chain recombines TRBV7-9 with TRBJ1-2, with D perhaps TRBD1 (6 bases). There are 15 residues in the CDR3. The ends were cut back, 7 bases at V and 6 bases at J, with 21 bases in the middle. CDR1 and CDR2 (germline): SEHNR, FQNEAQ (reference sequence). The chain's CDR3 is CASTLVRGGADGYTF. The CDR3 coding sequence is TGTGCCAGCACCCTGGTGCGGGGGGGCGCGGATGGCTACACCTTC. The variable domain in full, completed from reference TRBV7-9 and TRBJ1-2, reads DTGVSQNPRHKITKRGQNVTFRCDPISEHNRLYWYRQTLGQGPEFLTYFQNEAQLEKSRLLSDRFSAERPKGSFSTLEIQRTEQGDSAMYLCASTLVRGGADGYTFGSGTRLTVV.

There are many counts of this clonotype. The chain joins TRBV27 to TRBJ2-7; 9 bases are shared with TRBD2. The CDR3 consists of 14 residues. The V gene's germline CDR1 is MNHEY and CDR2 SMNVEV (reference sequence). Trimming took 3 bases from V and 5 from J; bases not matched to a gene: 5. CDR3 sequence reads: CASSFLAGFDEQYF. As DNA, the CDR3 is TGTGCCAGCAGTTTTCTAGCGGGATTCGACGAGCAGTACTTC.

This clonotype was seen more than once but under ten times. The chain carries TRBV10-3 and TRBJ1-1; D remains ambiguous. CDR1 and CDR2 (germline): ENHRY, SYGVKD. V lost 7 bases, J lost 0 bases, and 9 bases lay in between. The CDR3 spans 13 residues. The CDR3 spells CAITPSMNTEAFF. As DNA, the CDR3 is TGTGCCATCACCCCTAGCATGAACACTGAAGCTTTCTTT.

This clonotype was picked up many times. The chain is built from TRBV20-1 and TRBJ1-1, with a possible D match to TRBD1 (5 bases). The length of the CDR3 is 15 residues. The germline V and J ends were trimmed by 4 bases and 2 bases, with 17 bases remaining between them. Germline assignment: CDR1 DFQATT and CDR2 SNEGSKA (reference sequence). CDR3 nucleotide sequence: TGCAGTGCTATCGTTGCAGGGAGGGTAAACACTGAAGCTTTCTTT. Residues: CSAIVAGRVNTEAFF.

The chain couples TRBV5-1 to TRBJ2-6; 7 nucleotides align to TRBD1. Per the germline V gene, CDR1 is SGHRS and CDR2 is YFSETQ. This CDR3 region has 19 residues. The trim removed 2 bases at V and 4 bases at J, leaving 15 bases unmatched. In DNA, the CDR3 is TGCGCCAGCAGCTTCATGGGGACAGCCCTAACCTACGGGGCCAACGTCCTGACTTTC. Translating it yields CASSFMGTALTYGANVLTF.

This clonotype was recorded many times. The chain joins TRBV7-2 to TRBJ2-1; 8 bases agree with TRBD2. Germline V gene sequence: CDR1 SGHTA, CDR2 FQGNSA. Losses at the gene ends were 6 bases for V and 6 bases for J; bases not matched to a gene: 10. The CDR3 extends over 15 amino acids. The CDR3 sequence is CASRFQRENGNEQFF. The CDR3 nucleotides read TGTGCCAGCAGATTCCAGCGGGAGAATGGCAATGAGCAGTTCTTC.

This clonotype has a count of ten or more. The chain combines TRBV2 with TRBJ1-4; the D is unclear. Trimming removed 9 bases from V and 2 bases from J, with 10 bases in between. Germline V CDR1 and CDR2: SNHLY, FYNNEI. The CDR3 spans 13 residues. The CDR3 coding sequence is TGTGCCAGTCATGGTTCCACTAATGAAAAACTGTTTTTT. Residues: CASHGSTNEKLFF.

This clonotype was counted ten times or more. The chain has TRBV12-5 and TRBJ1-5, with D perhaps TRBD1 (5 bases). The V end lost 2 bases, the J end lost 5 bases, and 19 bases lay between the germline ends. Germline V gene lookup returns CDR1 LGHNT and CDR2 FRNRAP. The CDR3 has 17 amino acids. The CDR3 DNA is TGTGCTAGTGGTTTGCATGGTGGCGTCAGGGCAGATCAGCCCCAGCATTTT. This encodes CASGLHGGVRADQPQHF.

On this clonotype: One junction end disagrees with the germline gene, perhaps due to a read error. V is TRBV12-3 or TRBV12-4 and J is TRBJ1-2; 10 bases align to TRBD1. The CDR3 has 15 amino acids. CDR3 coding DNA: TGTGCCAGCAGTCGCCTTAAGACAGGGGGCTATGGCCACACCTTC. Protein sequence: CASSRLKTGGYGHTF.

This clonotype was detected many times. This sequence joins TRBV10-3 and TRBJ1-1; D perhaps matches TRBD1 (5 bases). CDR1 is ENHRY and CDR2 is SYGVKD in the germline V gene. CDR3 length: 14 amino acids. V was cut by 7 bases and J by 3 bases, with 15 bases left in between. The CDR3: CAIKVGDGDTEAFF. As DNA, the CDR3 is TGTGCCATCAAAGTGGGGGACGGGGACACTGAAGCTTTCTTT.

This clonotype was counted at least ten times. The V and J genes are TRBV5-1 and TRBJ2-2; TRBD2 matches at 11 bases. The CDR3 totals 17 residues. V shed 4 bases and J 5 bases; nucleotides not matched to a gene: 10. Germline loops: CDR1 SGHRS, CDR2 YFSETQ. CDR3 protein: CASSPDLGLAVTGELFF. The CDR3 nucleotides are TGCGCCAGCAGCCCCGACTTGGGACTAGCGGTTACCGGGGAGCTGTTTTTT.

This rearrangement joins TRBV19 to TRBJ1-2; D not certain. Germline V gives CDR1 LNHDA, CDR2 SQIVND (reference sequence). With 7 bases removed from V and 3 bases from J, the gap between germline ends came to 12 bases. The CDR3 length is 13 residues. The CDR3 DNA reads as TGTGCCAGTAAGAGGCAGTCGGACTATGGCTACACCTTC. Its translation: CASKRQSDYGYTF.

This clonotype has ten or more counts. The chain links TRBV5-1 to TRBJ2-7; 7 bases align to TRBD1. The CDR3 contains 14 residues. Germline V gives CDR1 SGHRS, CDR2 YFSETQ. Trimming cost V 6 bases and J 1 base; bases outside gene matches: 7. The CDR3 reads CASTYQTGSYEQYF. The DNA for the CDR3 is TGCGCCAGCACCTATCAGACAGGGTCCTACGAGCAGTACTTC.

The CDR3 sequence: CAWSLGLAGPTDTQYF. CDR3 nucleotide sequence: TGTGCCTGGAGTCTGGGACTAGCGGGACCCACAGATACGCAGTATTTT. V is TRBV30 and J is TRBJ2-3, with 13 bases lining up with TRBD2. CDR3 length: 16 amino acids. Germline V CDR1 and CDR2: GTSNPN, SVGIG (reference sequence). Trimming cost V 2 bases and J 2 bases; bases outside gene matches: 4.

Regarding this clonotype: This may arise from a read error, as a much more abundant clone is one base away. The chain employs TRBV3-1 and TRBJ2-1; perhaps TRBD2 as D (6 bases). There are 16 residues in the CDR3. The germline gives CDR1 LGHDT, CDR2 YNNKEL (reference sequence). The CDR3 sequence is CASSQDVQRAGNEQSF. The CDR3 region has the DNA TGTGCCAGCAGCCAAGATGTCCAGCGGGCTGGCAATGAGCAGTCCTTC.

In this sample, this clonotype turned up many times. The chain has TRBV10-3 and TRBJ2-7; D unresolved. The ends were cut back, 10 bases at V and 4 bases at J, with 17 bases in the middle. Looked up from germline, CDR1 is ENHRY and CDR2 is SYGVKD. This CDR3 spans 13 amino acids. For the CDR3, the DNA is TGTGCCACAAAGGACGTCCCTGGATACGAGCAGTACTTC. Protein product: CATKDVPGYEQYF.

The chain employs TRBV18 and TRBJ2-6, with D possibly TRBD1 on 6 matching bases. The CDR3 sequence is 17 residues long. With 3 bases removed from V and 0 bases from J, the gap between germline ends came to 12 bases. The germline V gene encodes CDR1 KGHSH and CDR2 LQKENI. CDR3 coding DNA: TGTGCCAGCTCACCCCGGGACATCCACTCTGGGGCCAACGTCCTGACTTTC. This encodes CASSPRDIHSGANVLTF.

This clonotype has only a few counts. The chain combines TRBV7-9 with TRBJ2-1; 7 bases match TRBD2. The CDR3 covers 13 residues. The junction had 8 bases not matched to a gene; V was cut back by 4 bases and J by 11 bases. Germline CDR1 SEHNR, CDR2 FQNEAQ (reference sequence). The CDR3 here is CASSYLAGPQQFF. The CDR3 DNA reads as TGTGCCAGCAGCTACTTAGCGGGCCCCCAGCAGTTCTTC.

This clonotype has a count of ten or more. The CDR3 DNA is TGTGCCAGCAGTCACGACAGGGTGGGTTTCTACAATGAGCAGTTCTTC. Protein sequence: CASSHDRVGFYNEQFF. The chain couples TRBV12-3 or TRBV12-4 to TRBJ2-1, with TRBD1 matching 7 bases. This CDR3 has 16 amino acids. The trim removed 5 bases at V and 3 bases at J, leaving 10 bases unmatched.

This clonotype was seen ten or more times. The chain uses TRBV28 and TRBJ1-3; D is perhaps TRBD1 (6 bases). V was pared by 2 bases and J by 2 bases, with 7 bases between. CDR1 and CDR2 from the germline V gene are MDHEN and SYDVKM. The CDR3 contains 14 residues. The CDR3 DNA reads as TGTGCCAGCAGTTTAGGACAGCCTGGAAACACCATATATTTT. The encoded protein is CASSLGQPGNTIYF.

This clonotype was counted at least ten times. This chain joins TRBV7-3 and TRBJ2-1; the D gene is possibly TRBD2 (6 bases). This CDR3 contains 15 residues. With 0 bases removed from V and 9 bases from J, the gap between germline ends came to 15 bases. The germline CDR1 and CDR2 sequences are SGHTA and FQGTGA. CDR3 region: CASSLTGGEGGEQFF. In nucleotides, the CDR3 is TGTGCCAGCAGCTTAACGGGGGGAGAGGGTGGTGAGCAGTTCTTC.

This chain connects TRBV3-1 to TRBJ2-1, with TRBD2 matching 10 bases. Germline assignment: CDR1 LGHDT and CDR2 YNNKEL (reference sequence). This CDR3 is built from 16 residues. The J segment lost 12 bases and the V segment lost 0 bases, leaving 11 bases of the junction unmatched. CDR3 nucleotide sequence: TGTGCCAGCAGCCAAGATCTCAGCGGGAGGGCCTTTGGGCAGTTCTTC. Translating gives CASSQDLSGRAFGQFF.

This clonotype has only a few counts. This sequence joins TRBV7-2 and TRBJ1-6; weak D call: TRBD1 (5 bases). Germline lookup yields CDR1 SGHTA and CDR2 FQGNSA. V was cut by 4 bases and J by 5 bases, with 12 bases left in between. The CDR3 is 15 amino acids. The CDR3 region is CASSSRTGDNSPLHF. The CDR3 DNA is TGTGCCAGCAGCTCCAGAACAGGAGATAATTCACCCCTCCACTTT. Variable domain in full (rest from reference TRBV7-2 and TRBJ1-6): GAGVSQSPSNKVTEKGKDVELRCDPISGHTALYWYRQSLGQGLEFLIYFQGNSAPDKSGLPSDRFSAERTGGSVSTLTIQRTQQEDSAVYLCASSSRTGDNSPLHFGNGTRLTVT.

This clonotype turned up a few times. The CDR3 sequence is CASSQESDIDEQYF. The CDR3 coding sequence is TGCGCCAGCAGCCAAGAATCAGATATTGACGAGCAGTACTTC. The chain uses TRBV4-1 and TRBJ2-7; D uncertain. With 0 bases removed from V and 5 bases from J, the gap between germline ends came to 11 bases. Germline V gene lookup returns CDR1 MGHRA and CDR2 YSYEKL. The CDR3 extends over 14 amino acids.